The 4 T cell receptor beta chains reported below all come from one sample, sequenced in a study of shared clonotypes between healthy human individuals. Sequencing was performed with immunoSEQ multiplex PCR; in TCRdb, only in-frame clones are kept and a portion is missing. The sample records about 2 million clones, about 95% being singletons. Terminally differentiated effector memory CD45RA+ cells were excluded by CCR7 positive selection of CD45RO-negative cells. The specimen sequenced was naive CD8+ T cells sorted from blood. The source of these receptors is a man younger than 30 in good health.

This chain connects TRBV27 to TRBJ2-1, with a tentative D call TRBD2 (5 bases). V lost 2 bases and J lost 7, with 12 bases in between. This CDR3 is built from 14 residues. Germline values: CDR1 MNHEY, CDR2 SMNVEV (reference sequence). CDR3 nucleotide sequence: TGTGCCAGCAGTTTAAGGGCCCCGGGGAATGAGCAGTTCTTC. Its translation: CASSLRAPGNEQFF.

This chain joins TRBV7-2 and TRBJ2-2; 8 bases map to TRBD2. V shed 1 base, J shed 7 bases, and the junction held 11 bases outside the gene matches. Per the germline V gene, CDR1 is SGHTA and CDR2 is FQGNSA. The CDR3 runs 17 residues. The CDR3 region is CASSLGVRLAFGGELFF. In nucleotides, the CDR3 is TGTGCCAGCAGCTTAGGGGTACGACTAGCGTTTGGCGGGGAGCTGTTTTTT.

The J gene is TRBJ1-4, the V gene TRBV27; TRBD1 is a possible D gene (6 bases). CDR1 is MNHEY, CDR2 SMNVEV, per germline (reference sequence). V lost 4 bases and J lost 0, with 9 bases in between. The CDR3 length is 15 residues. CDR3 bases: TGTGCCAGCAGTTCCGGGACATCAACTAATGAAAAACTGTTTTTT. Its translation is CASSSGTSTNEKLFF.

The V call is TRBV5-1, the J call TRBJ1-5, with TRBD1 matching over 9 bases. Looked up from germline, CDR1 is SGHRS and CDR2 is YFSETQ. This CDR3 spans 15 amino acids. V shed 0 bases and J 5 bases; nucleotides not matched to a gene: 3. The CDR3 loop is CASSLGQGGHQPQHF. The CDR3 DNA follows: TGCGCCAGCAGCTTGGGACAGGGGGGCCATCAGCCCCAGCATTTT.